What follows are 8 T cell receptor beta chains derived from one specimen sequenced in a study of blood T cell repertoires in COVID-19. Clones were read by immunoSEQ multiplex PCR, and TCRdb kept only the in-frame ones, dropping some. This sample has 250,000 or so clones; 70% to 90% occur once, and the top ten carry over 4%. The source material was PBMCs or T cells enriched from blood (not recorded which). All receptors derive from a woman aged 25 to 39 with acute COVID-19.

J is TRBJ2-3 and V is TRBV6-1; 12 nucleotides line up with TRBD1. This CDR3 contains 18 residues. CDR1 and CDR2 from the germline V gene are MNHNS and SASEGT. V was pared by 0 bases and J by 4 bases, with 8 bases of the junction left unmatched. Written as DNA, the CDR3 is TGTGCCAGCAGTGAAGCCGGGACAGGGGGCGATAGGGCAGATACGCAGTATTTT. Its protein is CASSEAGTGGDRADTQYF.

CDR3 region: CATSPFDGVYEQYF. The CDR3, as DNA: TGTGCCACCAGCCCGTTTGACGGGGTCTACGAGCAGTACTTC. The V gene is TRBV15, the J gene TRBJ2-7; tentative D call: TRBD2 (5 bases). The CDR3 sequence is 14 residues long. The V gene lost 5 bases and the J gene lost 3 bases, with 14 bases spanning the gap. Looked up from germline, CDR1 is LNHNV and CDR2 is YYDKDF (reference sequence).

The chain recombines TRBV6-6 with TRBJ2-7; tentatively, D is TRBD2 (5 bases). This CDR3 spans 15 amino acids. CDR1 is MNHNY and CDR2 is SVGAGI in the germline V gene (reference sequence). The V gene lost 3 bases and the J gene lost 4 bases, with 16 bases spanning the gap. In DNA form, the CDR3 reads TGTGCCAGCAGTTATCAAGAGGGAGTGGTATACGAGCAGTACTTC. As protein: CASSYQEGVVYEQYF.

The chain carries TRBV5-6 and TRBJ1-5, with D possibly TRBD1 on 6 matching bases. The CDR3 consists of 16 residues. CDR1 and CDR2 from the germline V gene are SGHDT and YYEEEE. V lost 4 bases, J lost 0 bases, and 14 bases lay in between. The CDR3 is CASSRRQDYSNQPQHF. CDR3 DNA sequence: TGTGCCAGCAGCCGTCGACAGGATTATAGCAATCAGCCCCAGCATTTT.

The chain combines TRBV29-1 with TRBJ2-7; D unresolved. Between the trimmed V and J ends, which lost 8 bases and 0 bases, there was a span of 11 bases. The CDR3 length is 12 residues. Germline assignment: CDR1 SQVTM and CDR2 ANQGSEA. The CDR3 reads CSFTTLSYEQYF. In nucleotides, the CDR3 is TGCAGCTTCACGACTCTCTCCTACGAGCAGTACTTC.

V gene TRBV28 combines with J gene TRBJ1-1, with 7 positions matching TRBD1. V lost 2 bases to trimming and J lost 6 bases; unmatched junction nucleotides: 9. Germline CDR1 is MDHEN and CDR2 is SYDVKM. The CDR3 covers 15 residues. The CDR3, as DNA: TGTGCCAGCAGTTTACCACAGGGGTTTCAATCTGAAGCTTTCTTT. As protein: CASSLPQGFQSEAFF.

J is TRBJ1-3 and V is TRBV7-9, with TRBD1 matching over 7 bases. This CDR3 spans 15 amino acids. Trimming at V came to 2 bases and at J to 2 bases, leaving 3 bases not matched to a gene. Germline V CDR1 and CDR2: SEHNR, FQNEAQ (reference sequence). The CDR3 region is CASSLLTGTGNTIYF. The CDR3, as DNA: TGTGCCAGCAGCTTACTGACAGGGACTGGAAACACCATATATTTT. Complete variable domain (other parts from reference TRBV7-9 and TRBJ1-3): DTGVSQNPRHKITKRGQNVTFRCDPISEHNRLYWYRQTLGQGPEFLTYFQNEAQLEKSRLLSDRFSAERPKGSFSTLEIQRTEQGDSAMYLCASSLLTGTGNTIYFGEGSWLTVV.

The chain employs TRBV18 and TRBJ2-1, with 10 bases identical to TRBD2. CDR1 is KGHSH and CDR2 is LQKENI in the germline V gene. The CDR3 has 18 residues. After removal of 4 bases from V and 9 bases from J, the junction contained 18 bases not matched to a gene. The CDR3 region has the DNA TGTGCCAGCTCACACTCTGACAGCCGACTAGCGGGTTGGGGTGAGCAGTTCTTC. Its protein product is CASSHSDSRLAGWGEQFF.